The 22 T cell receptor beta chains reported below all come from one sample, sequenced in a study of Graves' ophthalmopathy and Graves' hyperthyroidism. The sequenced template was RNA, covering the TCR beta CDR3 region. Second-round multiplex PCR followed a first-round RT-PCR using HTBI primers. From the multiplex PCR reads, TCRdb called clonotypes with MiXCR, one entry per CDR3 protein. The table has about 400,000 distinct CDR3 sequences, around 16% seen once. The specimen sequenced was peripheral blood. These receptors came from a woman under 30 with Graves' ophthalmopathy.

This clonotype showed up many times. This sequence joins TRBV3-1 and TRBJ2-5, with unresolved D. The V end lost 4 bases, the J end lost 4 bases, and 10 bases lay between the germline ends. CDR3 length: 13 amino acids. The V gene's germline CDR1 is LGHDT and CDR2 YNNKEL (reference sequence). This CDR3 is CASSRKMLETQYF. CDR3 sequence (DNA): TGTGCCAGCAGCCGCAAGATGCTAGAGACCCAGTACTTC.

This clonotype was counted a few times. V and J are TRBV12-3 or TRBV12-4 and TRBJ2-7; 9 positions agree with TRBD1. The length of the CDR3 is 16 residues. After removal of 2 bases from V and 2 bases from J, the junction contained 7 bases not matched to a gene. The CDR3 DNA sequence: TGTGCCAGCAGTTTAAAAGGGGGACAGGGTACCTACGAGCAGTACTTC. This sequence encodes CASSLKGGQGTYEQYF.

This clonotype appeared many times. The chain joins TRBV5-1 to TRBJ1-1; unclear D gene. V gave up 3 bases and J gave up 7 bases, with 13 bases separating them. The CDR3 is 13 amino acids. The germline gives CDR1 SGHRS, CDR2 YFSETQ. CDR3 coding DNA: TGCGCCAGCAGCTCCGGGAGTCCCAATGAAGCTTTCTTT. This encodes CASSSGSPNEAFF. The variable domain in full, with the rest retrieved from reference TRBV5-1 and TRBJ1-1, is KAGVTQTPRYLIKTRGQQVTLSCSPISGHRSVSWYQQTPGQGLQFLFEYFSETQRNKGNFPGRFSGRQFSNSRSEMNVSTLELGDSALYLCASSSGSPNEAFFGQGTRLTVV.

This clonotype was picked up a small number of times. The chain links TRBV15 to TRBJ1-2, with a possible D match to TRBD1 (6 bases). The CDR3 consists of 16 residues. Trimming left V 0 bases short and J 5 bases short, with 16 bases between. In germline, CDR1 is LNHNV, CDR2 YYDKDF (reference sequence). Written as DNA, the CDR3 is TGTGCCACCAGCAGAGACAGGGGTGAAGCTTTTTATGGCTACACCTTC. It codes for CATSRDRGEAFYGYTF. The full variable domain, completed using reference TRBV15 and TRBJ1-2, is DAMVIQNPRYQVTQFGKPVTLSCSQTLNHNVMYWYQQKSSQAPKLLFHYYDKDFNNEADTPDNFQSRRPNTSFCFLDIRSPGLGDTAMYLCATSRDRGEAFYGYTFGSGTRLTVV.

This clonotype was recorded at least ten times. The chain couples TRBV10-3 to TRBJ1-6; D unresolved. The CDR3 totals 13 residues. Trimming cost V 2 bases and J 7 bases, with 6 bases left between them. The germline gives CDR1 ENHRY, CDR2 SYGVKD. This chain's CDR3 is CAISEASNSPLHF. CDR3 sequence (DNA): TGTGCCATCAGTGAGGCGAGCAATTCACCCCTCCACTTT.

This clonotype has a count of ten or more. The rearrangement uses TRBV6-2 or TRBV6-3 and TRBJ1-2; 7 bases map to TRBD1. The V segment lost 8 bases and the J segment 2 bases; nucleotides outside the gene matches: 2. CDR1 and CDR2 (germline): MNHEY, SVGEGT. There are 12 residues in the CDR3. The chain's CDR3 is CASDRANYGYTF. In nucleotides, the CDR3 is TGTGCCAGCGACAGGGCCAACTATGGCTACACCTTC.

This clonotype has at least ten counts. The gene calls are TRBV6-2 or TRBV6-3 and TRBJ2-6, with D uncertain. The V gene's germline CDR1 is MNHEY and CDR2 SVGEGT. There are 16 residues in the CDR3. V was shortened by 0 bases and J by 0 bases, with 6 bases between the two germline ends. CDR3 sequence: CASSYSSGSGANVLTF. Here the CDR3 DNA reads TGTGCCAGCAGTTACTCGTCAGGCTCTGGGGCCAACGTCCTGACTTTC.

The V gene is TRBV6-1, the J gene TRBJ2-7, with D unresolved. Germline V gives CDR1 MNHNS, CDR2 SASEGT. Trimming took off 5 bases at V and 7 bases at J, with 9 bases between the two ends. This CDR3 contains 11 residues. CDR3 DNA: TGTGCCAGCAGTCCAAAGTGGGAGCAGTACTTC. It encodes CASSPKWEQYF.

The CDR3 reads CAWSPGQGAYEQYF. CDR3 nucleotide sequence: TGTGCCTGGAGCCCGGGACAGGGGGCCTACGAGCAGTACTTC. The chain recombines TRBV30 with TRBJ2-7; TRBD1 matches at 11 bases. The V segment lost 3 bases and the J segment 2 bases; nucleotides outside the gene matches: 3. The CDR3 consists of 14 residues. CDR1 GTSNPN and CDR2 SVGIG come from the germline V gene (reference sequence).

This clonotype was observed many times. The chain is built from TRBV28 and TRBJ2-7, with 9 positions matching TRBD2. Losses at the gene ends were 3 bases for V and 4 bases for J; bases not matched to a gene: 10. Germline V gene sequence: CDR1 MDHEN, CDR2 SYDVKM. The CDR3 consists of 16 residues. The CDR3 DNA reads as TGTGCCAGCAGTTTTGCGACTAGCGGTAACTTATACGAGCAGTACTTC. Protein product: CASSFATSGNLYEQYF. The whole variable domain, remainder taken from reference TRBV28 and TRBJ2-7, is DVKVTQSSRYLVKRTGEKVFLECVQDMDHENMFWYRQDPGLGLRLIYFSYDVKMKEKGDIPEGYSVSREKKERFSLILESASTNQTSMYLCASSFATSGNLYEQYFGPGTRLTVT.

V usage is TRBV11-2 and J usage is TRBJ1-3; a weak D match, TRBD1 (5 bases). Deletions cut 5 bases from V and 4 bases from J, with 21 bases between. Germline values: CDR1 SGHAT, CDR2 FQNNGV. This CDR3 has 17 residues. CDR3 nucleotide sequence: TGTGCCAGCAGCGGAGTCACAGGCCTAGCTACGGGAAACACCATATATTTT. This encodes CASSGVTGLATGNTIYF.

The table lists this clonotype with many counts. The chain joins TRBV11-2 to TRBJ1-5, with D perhaps matching TRBD1 (5 bases). V gave up 2 bases and J gave up 7 bases, with 15 bases separating them. The CDR3 spans 15 residues. CDR1 and CDR2 from the germline V gene are SGHAT and FQNNGV. CDR3 loop: CASSLSGGREQPQHF. In DNA, the CDR3 is TGTGCCAGCAGCTTATCCGGGGGAAGGGAACAGCCCCAGCATTTT.

This clonotype was picked up many times. This rearrangement joins TRBV7-3 to TRBJ2-7; D is ambiguous. Deletions cut 11 bases from V and 6 bases from J, with 14 bases between. The germline V gene encodes CDR1 SGHTA and CDR2 FQGTGA. The CDR3 has 11 residues. The CDR3 here is CAHPPSREQYF. The CDR3 bases are TGTGCCCACCCCCCTTCCCGCGAGCAGTACTTC.

The chain uses TRBV6-2 or TRBV6-3 and TRBJ1-2; no clear D gene. Germline V CDR1 and CDR2: MNHEY, SVGEGT. The CDR3 has 12 residues. The V end was cut by 0 bases, the J end by 8 bases, with 7 bases between. CDR3 residues: CASSYSIQGYTF. The CDR3 DNA reads as TGTGCCAGCAGTTACTCGATTCAAGGCTACACCTTC.

This clonotype was seen repeatedly, ten times or more. The CDR3 DNA follows: TGTGCCAGCACCGACAGGACAGGGTCCGGAAACACCATATATTTT. Translation gives CASTDRTGSGNTIYF. The chain recombines TRBV6-2 or TRBV6-3 with TRBJ1-3, with TRBD1 matching over 8 bases. The CDR3 sequence is 15 residues long. Germline CDR1 MNHEY, CDR2 SVGEGT. V gave up 7 bases and J gave up 4 bases; unmatched junction bases: 9.

This chain joins TRBV19 and TRBJ2-5; D is uncertain. Deletions cut 6 bases from V and 1 base from J, with 9 bases between. CDR1 LNHDA and CDR2 SQIVND come from the germline V gene (reference sequence). There are 13 residues in the CDR3. The CDR3 region is CASRHQSQETQYF. CDR3 in DNA: TGTGCCAGTAGACACCAATCCCAAGAGACCCAGTACTTC. Together with reference TRBV19 and TRBJ2-5, the CDR3 gives the full variable domain: DGGITQSPKYLFRKEGQNVTLSCEQNLNHDAMYWYRQDPGQGLRLIYYSQIVNDFQKGDIAEGYSVSREKKESFPLTVTSAQKNPTAFYLCASRHQSQETQYFGPGTRLLVL.

This clonotype occurred many times. CDR3 DNA sequence: TGTGCCACCAGTGCTCCAGGGGTCTACGAGCAGTACTTC. As protein: CATSAPGVYEQYF. This rearrangement joins TRBV24-1 to TRBJ2-7; weak D call: TRBD1 (6 bases). Trimming pared 5 bases from V and 3 bases from J, leaving 10 bases between. CDR1 is KGHDR, CDR2 SFDVKD, per germline. This CDR3 is 13 amino acids long.

This clonotype was detected ten times or more. V gene TRBV25-1 combines with J gene TRBJ1-2, with 12 bases identical to TRBD1. The germline CDR1 and CDR2 sequences are MGHDK and SYGVNS. CDR3 size: 17 residues. V shed 4 bases, J shed 4 bases, and the junction held 10 bases outside the gene matches. CDR3 region: CASSVSGQGALLYGYTF. CDR3 in DNA: TGTGCCAGCAGTGTTTCGGGACAGGGGGCCCTTCTCTATGGCTACACCTTC.

There are many counts of this clonotype. This chain connects TRBV29-1 to TRBJ2-7; D is possibly TRBD1 (5 bases). The CDR3 has 13 amino acids. Germline CDR1 reads SQVTM; CDR2 reads ANQGSEA. V was shortened by 3 bases and J by 2 bases, with 11 bases between the two germline ends. CDR3 in DNA: TGCAGCGTTGATGGGGCGGAACCCTACGAGCAGTACTTC. Its translation is CSVDGAEPYEQYF.

The rearrangement uses TRBV29-1 and TRBJ1-5; D may be TRBD1 (6 bases). CDR3 length: 12 amino acids. Trimming stripped 7 bases from V and 8 bases from J, with 15 bases between. Per germline, CDR1 SQVTM and CDR2 ANQGSEA. DNA for the CDR3: TGCAGCGGGGGGGCGCCGGGAGAGCCCCAGCATTTT. Its protein is CSGGAPGEPQHF.

This clonotype was detected ten times or more. The chain employs TRBV11-2 and TRBJ1-1; no firm D call. The CDR3 has 14 residues. V lost 4 bases and J lost 8, with 17 bases in between. Per germline, CDR1 SGHAT and CDR2 FQNNGV. CDR3 in amino acids: CASSSISRAAEAFF. CDR3 sequence (DNA): TGTGCCAGCAGCTCGATATCTAGGGCCGCAGAAGCTTTCTTT.

This clonotype was seen many times. The chain combines TRBV28 with TRBJ2-6; a weak D match, TRBD2 (5 bases). Germline values: CDR1 MDHEN, CDR2 SYDVKM. The CDR3 extends over 15 amino acids. Trimming cost V 5 bases and J 7 bases, with 15 bases left between them. CDR3 sequence reads: CASSTRAGEANVLTF. The CDR3 DNA reads as TGTGCCAGCAGTACTCGTGCGGGCGAAGCCAACGTCCTGACTTTC.